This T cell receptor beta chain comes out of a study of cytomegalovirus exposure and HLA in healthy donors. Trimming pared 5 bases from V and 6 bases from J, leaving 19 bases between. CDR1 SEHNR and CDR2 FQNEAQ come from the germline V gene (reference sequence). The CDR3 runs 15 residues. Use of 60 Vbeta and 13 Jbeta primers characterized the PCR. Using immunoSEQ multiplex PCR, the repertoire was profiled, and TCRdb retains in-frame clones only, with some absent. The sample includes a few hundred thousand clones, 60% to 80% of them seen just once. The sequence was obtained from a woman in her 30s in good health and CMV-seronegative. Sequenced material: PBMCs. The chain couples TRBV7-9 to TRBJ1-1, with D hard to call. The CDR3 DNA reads TGTGCCAGCAGCCTGGGGAGCCTCCACGGCGCTGAAGCTTTCTTT. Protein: CASSLGSLHGAEAFF. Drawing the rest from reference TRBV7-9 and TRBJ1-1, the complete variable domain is DTGVSQNPRHKITKRGQNVTFRCDPISEHNRLYWYRQTLGQGPEFLTYFQNEAQLEKSRLLSDRFSAERPKGSFSTLEIQRTEQGDSAMYLCASSLGSLHGAEAFFGQGTRLTVV.